What follows are 10 T cell receptor beta chains derived from one specimen sequenced in a study of cytomegalovirus exposure and HLA in healthy donors. A multiplex PCR was run with 60 Vbeta primers and 13 Jbeta primers. The assay was immunoSEQ multiplex PCR, and TCRdb's table has in-frame clones only and misses some. The table includes about 160,000 clones, more than 65% detected once. The sample taken for sequencing was PBMCs. The receptors shown here come from a young man in good health and CMV-seropositive.

The chain links TRBV30 to TRBJ1-5, with a tentative D call TRBD1 (6 bases). V was trimmed by 0 bases and J by 5 bases, leaving 11 bases between them. The germline V gene has CDR1 GTSNPN and CDR2 SVGIG (reference sequence). CDR3 length: 14 residues. The CDR3 here is CAWSVGHGHQPQHF. CDR3 bases: TGTGCCTGGAGTGTGGGACACGGTCATCAGCCCCAGCATTTT. The full variable domain, in which reference TRBV30 and TRBJ1-5 provide the parts outside the CDR3, is SQTIHQWPATLVQPVGSPLSLECTVEGTSNPNLYWYRQAAGRGLQLLFYSVGIGQISSEVPQNLSASRPQDRQFILSSKKLLLSDSGFYLCAWSVGHGHQPQHFGDGTRLSIL.

The CDR3 protein is CASRPLPGTSGSQEQYF. The CDR3 DNA follows: TGTGCCAGCAGGCCCCTCCCCGGGACTAGCGGGAGTCAAGAGCAGTACTTC. V gene TRBV27 combines with J gene TRBJ2-7; 14 nucleotides agree with TRBD2. The germline gives CDR1 MNHEY, CDR2 SMNVEV (reference sequence). The CDR3 is 17 residues long. V dropped 6 bases and J dropped 7; count of bases not matched to a gene: 14.

The rearrangement joins TRBV7-5 to TRBJ2-7; the table's D call TRBD2 went unverified against the DNA. TRBV7-5 is labeled a pseudogene. The CDR3 contains 12 residues. The CDR3 sequence: CVRSLVKPKQYF. The CDR3 coding sequence is TGTGTCAGAAGCTTAGTTAAGCCGAAGCAGTACTTC.

The chain is built from TRBV5-1 and TRBJ2-7; D possibly corresponds to TRBD1 (6 bases). In germline, CDR1 is SGHRS, CDR2 YFSETQ. With 3 bases removed from V and 2 bases from J, the gap between germline ends came to 12 bases. The CDR3 loop spans 14 amino acids. The CDR3 spells CASSSGVSTYEQYF. CDR3 bases: TGCGCCAGCAGCTCAGGGGTCTCGACCTACGAGCAGTACTTC.

V is TRBV23-1 and J is TRBJ2-5, with D possibly matching TRBD2 (6 bases). TRBV23-1 falls under the ORF class, with uncertain function. The CDR3 extends over 18 amino acids. V gave up 4 bases and J gave up 5 bases, with 26 bases separating them. CDR3 sequence reads: CASSPRAGKPKVFETQYF. The CDR3 bases are TGCGCCAGCAGTCCCCGGGCGGGGAAACCAAAGGTGTTTGAGACCCAGTACTTC.

The chain employs TRBV10-2 and TRBJ1-2, with no clear D. The CDR3 totals 14 residues. The V and J ends lost 0 bases and 0 bases respectively, with 5 bases between them. Germline V gene data show CDR1 as WSHSY and CDR2 as SAAADI. The CDR3 is CASSESGANYGYTF. CDR3 in DNA: TGCGCCAGCAGTGAGTCGGGCGCTAACTATGGCTACACCTTC.

The sample holds one count of this clone. This chain links TRBV5-6 with TRBJ1-1, with a possible D match to TRBD1 (5 bases). The length of the CDR3 is 15 residues. Trimming cost V 0 bases and J 4 bases, with 13 bases left between them. Germline V lookup: CDR1 SGHDT, CDR2 YYEEEE. CDR3 bases: TGTGCCAGCAGCTTGGGCGGAGTGGGGCCCACTGAAGCTTTCTTT. It yields the protein CASSLGGVGPTEAFF.

The chain uses TRBV6-5 and TRBJ1-1; 10 nucleotides line up with TRBD1. V lost 4 bases, J lost 1 base, and 6 bases stayed unmatched. The CDR3 length is 16 residues. Looked up from germline, CDR1 is MNHEY and CDR2 is SVGAGI. Written as DNA, the CDR3 is TGTGCCAGCAGTTTGGTGGGACAGGGGCAGAACACTGAAGCTTTCTTT. Translated: CASSLVGQGQNTEAFF.

The chain employs TRBV5-1 and TRBJ2-3; TRBD1 is a possible D gene (7 bases). Trimming pared 4 bases from V and 4 bases from J, leaving 16 bases between. Germline-derived CDR1 and CDR2 are SGHRS and YFSETQ. The CDR3 has 15 residues. CDR3 DNA sequence: TGCGCCAGCAGCCCCCGACAGGGAGGAGCAGATACGCAGTATTTT. Translating gives CASSPRQGGADTQYF. Full variable domain (rest looked up from reference TRBV5-1 and TRBJ2-3): KAGVTQTPRYLIKTRGQQVTLSCSPISGHRSVSWYQQTPGQGLQFLFEYFSETQRNKGNFPGRFSGRQFSNSRSEMNVSTLELGDSALYLCASSPRQGGADTQYFGPGTRLTVL.

This clone was counted a single time. V is TRBV19 and J is TRBJ1-1; 8 nucleotides agree with TRBD1. Trimming at V came to 5 bases and at J to 2 bases, leaving 4 bases not matched to a gene. From germline, CDR1 is LNHDA and CDR2 SQIVND (reference sequence). The CDR3 is made up of 14 amino acids. The CDR3 DNA is TGTGCCAGTAGTTCGGACAGGGTTAACACTGAAGCTTTCTTT. Residues: CASSSDRVNTEAFF.